This T cell receptor beta chain came from a study of spatial heterogeneity in lung cancer. TCR cDNA molecules each had a unique molecular identifier. A single record per CDR3 protein comes from TCRdb applying MiXCR to the 5' RACE reads. Among around 120,000 distinct CDR3 sequences listed, 10% to 15% were seen once. This clonotype was counted between two and nine times. Documented time point: blood at routine non-recurrence follow-up after resection. Without sorting, whole RNA was sequenced from tumor, nontumor lung or frozen PBMC. The length of the CDR3 is 19 residues. Germline V CDR1 and CDR2: KGHSH, LQKENI. Between the trimmed V and J ends, which lost 5 bases and 0 bases, there was a span of 20 bases.

This sequence was found in a male donor with early-stage non-small cell lung cancer. The source was PBMCs, collected at follow-up. The V gene is TRBV18, the J gene TRBJ2-6; D tentatively reads TRBD1 or TRBD2 (5 bases each). The CDR3 here is CASSSRSGTDYSGANVLTF. DNA for the CDR3: TGTGCCAGCTCATCTCGATCCGGGACGGATTACTCTGGGGCCAACGTCCTGACTTTC.